This TCR beta chain was captured by sequencing in a study of cytomegalovirus exposure and HLA in healthy donors. Some clones are missing from TCRdb's copy, which holds only in-frame ones; the method was immunoSEQ multiplex PCR. This sample yields more than 95,000 clones, of which 89% are seen a single time; about 1.1% belongs to the top ten. Separation from the roughly 680-subject first cohort characterized the roughly 120-subject validation cohort, to which the donors belonged. V lost 1 base and J lost 4, with 10 bases in between. The CDR3 is 14 amino acids. Germline CDR1 reads SGHAT; CDR2 reads FQNNGV. As for this clone: What it binds is unknown.

Notes on the study in general: Rarity held for most TCR sequences, but there were some public TCRs that occurred in many donors. Listed as cytomegalovirus-associated were approximately 160 TCR beta chains. The tendency of first-cohort TCR clusters to co-occur in the 120 validation repertoires was identified by a subsequent analysis.

The gene calls are TRBV11-2 and TRBJ1-2; a possible D gene is TRBD1 (6 bases). The sequenced sample consisted of PBMCs. This TCR came from a woman aged 18-30 years in good health and CMV-seronegative. CDR3 residues: CASSLGGGSYGYTF. The CDR3 DNA reads TGTGCCAGCAGCTTAGGGGGGGGCTCCTATGGCTACACCTTC.